Below, 2 T cell receptor beta chains from the same sample are listed, as sequenced in a study of spatial heterogeneity in lung cancer. The study, taken as a whole, reports: Counts that tracked tumor mutation counts were those of expanded intratumoral alpha and beta TCRs.

Which antigens these TCRs recognize remains unknown. Time point described: sample taken at primary tumor resection. TCRdb called the 5' RACE reads again in MiXCR, with one record for every CDR3 protein. The data show a few thousand distinct CDR3 sequences, about 8.4% seen once. The sequencing used lung tumor tissue, collected at surgery. The origin of the receptors is a male donor with early-stage non-small cell lung cancer.

By share of the sample, this clonotype is medium-sized. This chain joins TRBV12-3 or TRBV12-4 and TRBJ1-4; D is unresolved. V lost 3 bases and J 7 bases, leaving 6 bases between the germline ends. CDR3 length: 12 amino acids. The CDR3 DNA reads TGTGCCAGCAGTTTCTTGATTGAAAAACTGTTTTTT. This translates into CASSFLIEKLFF.

This clonotype was recorded many times. The rearrangement links TRBV24-1 to TRBJ2-6; no reliable D call. Germline CDR1 and CDR2: KGHDR and SFDVKD. The CDR3 totals 19 residues. Trimming removed 3 bases at V and 0 bases at J, with 17 bases between. The CDR3 reads CATSDPVARRTSGANVLTF. The CDR3 DNA sequence: TGTGCCACCAGTGATCCAGTGGCACGGCGGACCTCTGGGGCCAACGTCCTGACTTTC.